This T cell receptor (beta chain) was recovered during a study of Ad26.COV2.S vaccination and SARS-CoV-2 variants. Study-level background: Intramuscular Ad26.COV2.S doses were given once or twice, 56 days apart. General study points: Considerable breadth of spike-specific CD8+ and CD4+ T cell responses has reportedly been documented following vaccination. Among vaccine recipients, spike-specific TCR breadth exceeded that of placebo recipients.

The assay was immunoSEQ multiplex PCR, and TCRdb's table has in-frame clones only and misses some. The sample shows 350,000 to 450,000 clones, 92% of them seen only once. A word on this clone: Its antigen is not known. One junction end disagrees with the germline gene, perhaps due to a read error.

Indicated treatment: some 20 received Ad26.COV2.S at low or high dose, single or two shots; 5 received placebo; per-sample allocation not given. Samples came from day 63 after the first vaccine or placebo injection. Ad26.COV2.S expressed prefusion-stabilized spike from the original Wuhan strain. The CDR3 is made up of 15 amino acids. Germline V gene data show CDR1 as SGHTA and CDR2 as FQGNSA. This chain connects TRBV7-2 to TRBJ2-1; 8 nucleotides agree with TRBD2. This specimen consisted of peripheral blood, obtained in a trial of Ad26.COV2.S vaccine versus placebo. The receptor's source is a person between 18 and 60 years old who received the Ad26.COV2.S COVID-19 vaccine or a placebo. DNA for the CDR3: TGTGCCAGCAGCTTAGAGCGGGGGCCCTACAGTGAGCAGTTCTTC. Its translation: CASSLERGPYSEQFF.